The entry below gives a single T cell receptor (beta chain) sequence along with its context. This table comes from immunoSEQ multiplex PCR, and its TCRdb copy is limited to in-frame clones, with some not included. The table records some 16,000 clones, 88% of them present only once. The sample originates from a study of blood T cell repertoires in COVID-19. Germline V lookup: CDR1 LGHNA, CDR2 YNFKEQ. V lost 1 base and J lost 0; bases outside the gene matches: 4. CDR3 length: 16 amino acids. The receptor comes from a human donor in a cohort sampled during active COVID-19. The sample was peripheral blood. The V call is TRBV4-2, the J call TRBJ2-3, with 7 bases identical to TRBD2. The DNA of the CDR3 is TGTGCCAGCAGCCAAGGCCTAGCGGTTAGCACAGATACGCAGTATTTT. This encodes CASSQGLAVSTDTQYF.